This TCR beta chain was sequenced in a study of blood T cell repertoires in COVID-19. Background on the study: Material from acute and convalescent COVID-19 was sourced from the United States, Italy and Spain.

Authors' methods: Using reference gene primer amplification, nucleated cell counts were estimated. Repertoires were generated with immunoSEQ multiplex PCR, while TCRdb's copy carries only in-frame clones and drops some. D and trimming come from the DNA, and the V and J calls and clone size come from that table. This sample yields nearly 90,000 clones, of which over 75% are seen a single time; around 10% belongs to the top ten. V lost 5 bases, J lost 0 bases, and 11 bases lay in between. The germline CDR1 and CDR2 sequences are MNHEY and SVGEGT. There are 15 residues in the CDR3. This rearrangement joins TRBV6-2 or TRBV6-3 to TRBJ1-3; D is ambiguous. The sequenced sample consisted of peripheral blood. The source is a man at least 80 years old with acute or convalescent COVID-19. The CDR3 DNA is TGTGCCAGCAGTGTTCCGAGGAACTCTGGAAACACCATATATTTT. Protein: CASSVPRNSGNTIYF.